The 2 T cell receptor beta chains listed next were all sequenced from one sample in a study of cytomegalovirus exposure and HLA in healthy donors. The table came from immunoSEQ multiplex PCR; TCRdb's copy has only in-frame clones and leaves some out. This sample yields roughly 190,000 clones, of which 86% are seen a single time; 1.4% to 1.5% belongs to the top ten. Material: PBMCs. These receptors originate from a woman aged 18-35 years in good health and CMV-seronegative.

The chain has TRBV2 and TRBJ1-2; 8 positions agree with TRBD1. The CDR3 loop spans 13 amino acids. The V and J ends lost 6 bases and 2 bases, in that order; junction bases with no gene match: 2. CDR1 is SNHLY, CDR2 FYNNEI, per germline. The DNA of the CDR3 is TGTGCCAGCAGGGGACAGGAGAACTATGGCTACACCTTC. Encoded protein: CASRGQENYGYTF. The full variable domain, its missing parts supplied by reference TRBV2 and TRBJ1-2, is EPEVTQTPSHQVTQMGQEVILRCVPISNHLYFYWYRQILGQKVEFLVSFYNNEISEKSEIFDDQFSVERPDGSNFTLKIRSTKLEDSAMYFCASRGQENYGYTFGSGTRLTVV.

This chain joins TRBV9 and TRBJ1-4, with D perhaps TRBD1 (5 bases). V was clipped by 2 bases and J by 4 bases, with 9 bases between them. CDR3 size: 14 residues. The germline V gene has CDR1 SGDLS and CDR2 YYNGEE. This CDR3 is CASSVERGNEKLFF. The CDR3 coding sequence is TGTGCCAGCAGCGTCGAAAGGGGTAATGAAAAACTGTTTTTT.